The sequence of this TCR beta chain was determined in a study of control samples from healthy donors and cancer patients. The table came from immunoSEQ multiplex PCR; TCRdb's copy has only in-frame clones and leaves some out. The profile shows some 77,000 clones, roughly nine tenths of them singletons. The origin of this receptor is an older woman in good health. The sample taken for sequencing was blood.

CDR3 protein: CASSSRLLNTEAFF. As DNA, the CDR3 is TGTGCCAGCAGTTCCAGGTTACTCAACACTGAAGCTTTCTTT. This sequence joins TRBV6-2 or TRBV6-3 and TRBJ1-1; D gene uncertain. The CDR3 length is 14 residues. Germline V lookup: CDR1 MNHEY, CDR2 SVGEGT. The ends were cut back, 4 bases at V and 2 bases at J, with 11 bases in the middle.